The entry that follows covers one T cell receptor (beta chain) sequence. The entry originates in a study of blood T cell repertoires in COVID-19. Study at large: There were acute and convalescent COVID-19 samples, and they came from the United States, Italy and Spain. T cells, B-cell-depleted T cells, or PBMCs supplied cDNA or gDNA.

The method was immunoSEQ multiplex PCR; TCRdb's version includes in-frame clones alone and lacks a portion of them. This table has more than 100,000 clones, around 81% appearing once. The receptor was isolated from a man between 70 and 80 years old with acute or convalescent COVID-19. The sample taken for sequencing was peripheral blood.

Here the CDR3 reads CASSQGPRVKFF. The CDR3 nucleotides are TGCGCCAGCAGCCAAGGTCCCAGGGTTAAGTTCTTC. The chain recombines TRBV4-1 with TRBJ2-1; D may be TRBD1 (5 bases). Trimming took off 1 base at V and 14 bases at J, with 12 bases between the two ends. The germline V gene has CDR1 MGHRA and CDR2 YSYEKL. The CDR3 sequence is 12 residues long.